The clone carrying this T cell receptor (beta chain) was observed a few times. CDR3 length: 15 amino acids. V was clipped by 5 bases and J by 1 base, with 14 bases between them. Germline CDR1 and CDR2: SEHNR and FQNEAQ (reference sequence). This sample was included in a study of beta chain features in type 1 diabetes. Study-level background: Cell yields, gender and age were similar in healthy donors and patients.

The sequenced template was cDNA made from the entire isolated RNA. Method: immunoSEQ multiplex PCR; TCRdb's copy keeps in-frame clones and lacks some. The sample has under 300,000 clones; approximately 8.1% are singletons. The V and J genes are TRBV7-9 and TRBJ2-5; a possible D gene is TRBD1 (5 bases). The receptor was derived from a young woman in good health. Material: central memory CD4+ T cells from blood. Here the CDR3 reads CASSPFSGAQETQYF. In DNA, the CDR3 is TGTGCCAGCAGCCCCTTTTCTGGGGCCCAAGAGACCCAGTACTTC.